This is a list of T cell receptor beta chains from one sample in a study of identical twins. TCRdb independently ran MiXCR on the 5' RACE reads; one entry per CDR3 protein. The data show approximately 280,000 distinct CDR3 sequences, under 9% seen once. These data are also associated with another study on yellow fever vaccine responses in identical twins.

The sample was memory (CD45RO+) T cells sorted from blood. The receptors stem from a woman under 30 in good health. Each CDR3 is given with its conserved first and last residue. A D gene is named only where the DNA matches it firmly. Size values are once, few and many counts, or a class for expanded clones, and some rows have none.

>TRBJ1-3|NA|TRBV20-1|TRBD1
CSARQGVFGNTIYF
TGCAGTGCTCGACAGGGGGTCTTTGGAAACACCATATATTTT
>TRBJ2-1|many|TRBV14|NA
CASRGQLSSYNEQFF
TGTGCCAGCAGGGGCCAACTAAGCTCCTACAATGAGCAGTTCTTC
>TRBJ2-7|NA|TRBV25-1|TRBD2
CASRGSGQTYEQYF
TGTGCCAGCAGAGGTAGCGGGCAAACCTACGAGCAGTACTTC
>TRBJ2-1|few|TRBV6-5|TRBD2
CASSYAGAVGNEQFF
TGTGCCAGCAGTTACGCGGGAGCGGTTGGTAATGAGCAGTTCTTC
>TRBJ2-2|few|TRBV19|NA
CASSIPGAGELFF
TGTGCCAGTAGTATTCCGGGGGCCGGGGAGCTGTTTTTT
>TRBJ2-7|NA|TRBV5-5|NA
CASSRTSEGEQYF
TGTGCCAGCAGCCGGACATCCGAGGGCGAGCAGTACTTC
>TRBJ2-1|NA|TRBV3-1|TRBD2
CASSLSGSGPGVEQFF
TGTGCCAGCAGCCTTAGCGGGAGTGGACCGGGCGTTGAGCAGTTCTTC
>TRBJ2-3|many|TRBV4-1|TRBD1
CASSLDRGEDTQYF
TGCGCCAGCAGCCTAGACAGGGGTGAAGATACGCAGTATTTT
>TRBJ1-1|few|TRBV18|NA
CASSPLVSGRLNTEAFF
TGTGCCAGCTCACCACTCGTTTCGGGACGCCTGAACACTGAAGCTTTCTTT
>TRBJ1-2|NA|TRBV10-3|NA
CAISESFFTGNGYTF
TGTGCCATCAGTGAGTCTTTTTTCACAGGGAATGGCTACACCTTC
>TRBJ2-2|NA|TRBV3-1|NA
CASSLTSGELFF
TGTGCCAGCAGCCTGACATCCGGGGAGCTGTTTTTT
>TRBJ2-1|many|TRBV28|TRBD1
CASSSLIPRDREYEQFF
TGTGCCAGCAGTTCCCTCATACCTCGGGACAGGGAGTATGAGCAGTTCTTC
>TRBJ2-3|many|TRBV20-1|NA
CSASQIGDTQYF
TGCAGTGCTAGTCAAATCGGGGATACGCAGTATTTT
>TRBJ1-1|many|TRBV5-6|NA
CASSLDGGMISTEAFF
TGTGCCAGCAGCTTGGATGGAGGGATGATATCGACTGAAGCTTTCTTT
>TRBJ2-7|few|TRBV28|NA
CASSSKARPYEQYF
TGTGCCAGCAGCTCGAAGGCTCGCCCCTACGAGCAGTACTTC
>TRBJ2-6|few|TRBV19|NA
CASSIVGPSGANVLTF
TGTGCCAGTAGTATAGTTGGCCCCTCTGGGGCCAACGTCCTGACTTTC
>TRBJ1-1|few|TRBV19|TRBD1
CASSWDRTEAFF
TGTGCCAGTAGTTGGGACAGAACTGAAGCTTTCTTT
>TRBJ2-2|many|TRBV5-5|NA
CASSLRYSNTGELFF
TGTGCCAGCAGCTTACGGTACTCGAACACCGGGGAGCTGTTTTTT
>TRBJ2-1|NA|TRBV18|TRBD2
CASSPTFAAGGNYNEQFF
TGTGCCAGCTCACCTACTTTCGCAGCGGGGGGGAACTACAATGAGCAGTTCTTC
>TRBJ1-6|NA|TRBV10-3|NA
CAISDPTGVLNSPLHF
TGTGCCATCAGTGACCCGACAGGAGTCCTTAATTCACCCCTCCACTTT
>TRBJ2-1|few|TRBV6-1|NA
CASRSEGQAYNEQFF
TGTGCCAGCAGGTCGGAGGGCCAGGCCTACAATGAGCAGTTCTTC
>TRBJ2-7|many|TRBV28|NA
CATSFPGGLGYEQYF
TGTGCCACCTCATTCCCGGGGGGCCTGGGGTACGAGCAGTACTTC
>TRBJ2-3|few|TRBV20-1|NA
CSARGGEGDTDTQYF
TGCAGTGCTAGAGGCGGGGAGGGGGACACAGATACGCAGTATTTT
>TRBJ2-5|few|TRBV20-1|NA
CSARDLYTQYF
TGCAGTGCTAGAGATCTATATACCCAGTACTTC
>TRBJ2-7|NA|TRBV19|NA
CASSGTPWGEQYF
TGTGCCAGTTCCGGGACACCTTGGGGGGAGCAGTACTTC
>TRBJ2-7|many|TRBV28|NA
CASTPQVFGHYEQYF
TGTGCCAGCACCCCCCAGGTATTCGGGCACTACGAGCAGTACTTC
>TRBJ1-4|few|TRBV7-9|NA
CASSAQATNEKLFF
TGTGCCAGCAGCGCACAGGCGACTAATGAAAAACTGTTTTTT
>TRBJ2-2|many|TRBV4-2|NA
CASSQGWYGVRTGELFF
TGTGCCAGCAGCCAAGGGTGGTACGGGGTCCGCACCGGGGAGCTGTTTTTT
>TRBJ2-3|NA|TRBV6-1|TRBD1
CASNRDRGTDTQYF
TGTGCCAGCAACCGGGACAGGGGTACAGATACGCAGTATTTT
>TRBJ2-1|NA|TRBV20-1|NA
CSAVKGLEGSYNEQFF
TGCAGTGCTGTTAAGGGGTTAGAGGGCTCCTACAATGAGCAGTTCTTC
>TRBJ1-2|many|TRBV11-2|NA
CASSLGLQSYGYTF
TGTGCCAGCAGCTTAGGATTACAGTCCTATGGCTACACCTTC
>TRBJ2-3|many|TRBV6-5|NA
CASSLSPGTQYF
TGTGCCAGCAGTCTTAGTCCCGGTACGCAGTATTTT
>TRBJ1-1|NA|TRBV3-1|NA
CASIQGGGTEAFF
TGTGCCAGCATACAGGGAGGGGGCACTGAAGCTTTCTTT
>TRBJ2-2|many|TRBV5-1|TRBD2
CASSGLGFNTGELFF
TGCGCCTCCTCGGGACTAGGGTTCAACACCGGGGAGCTGTTTTTT
>TRBJ2-1|many|TRBV7-9|TRBD1
CASSPTGNNEQFF
TGTGCCAGCAGTCCGACAGGGAACAATGAGCAGTTCTTC
>TRBJ2-7|few|TRBV18|NA
CASSPGPRSSYEQYF
TGTGCCAGCTCACCAGGACCCAGGAGCTCCTACGAGCAGTACTTC
>TRBJ1-1|few|TRBV28|NA
CASSLGGQTVEAFF
TGTGCCAGCAGTTTAGGCGGACAGACCGTTGAAGCTTTCTTT
>TRBJ1-6|few|TRBV2|TRBD1
CASRRGTDNSPLHF
TGTGCCAGCCGGCGGGGGACAGATAATTCACCCCTCCACTTT
>TRBJ1-1|few|TRBV2|NA
CASRGQVNTEAFF
TGTGCCAGCAGGGGACAAGTGAACACTGAAGCTTTCTTT
>TRBJ2-1|few|TRBV6-9|NA
CASSYFCGEYNEQFF
TGTGCCAGCAGTTACTTCTGCGGGGAATACAATGAGCAGTTCTTC
>TRBJ2-3|many|TRBV12-3/TRBV12-4|NA
CASKAGLGTDTQYF
TGTGCCAGCAAGGCGGGATTGGGCACAGATACGCAGTATTTT